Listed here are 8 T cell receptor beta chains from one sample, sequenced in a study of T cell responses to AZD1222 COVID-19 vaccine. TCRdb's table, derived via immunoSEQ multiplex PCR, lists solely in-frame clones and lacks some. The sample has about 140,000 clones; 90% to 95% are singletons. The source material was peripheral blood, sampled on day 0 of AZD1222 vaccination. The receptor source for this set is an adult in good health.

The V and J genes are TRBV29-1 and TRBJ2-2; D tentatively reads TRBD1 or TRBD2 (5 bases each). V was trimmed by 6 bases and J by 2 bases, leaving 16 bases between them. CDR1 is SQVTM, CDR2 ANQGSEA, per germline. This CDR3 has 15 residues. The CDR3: CSVGPGTGNTGELFF. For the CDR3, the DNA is TGCAGCGTGGGACCCGGGACGGGTAACACCGGGGAGCTGTTTTTT.

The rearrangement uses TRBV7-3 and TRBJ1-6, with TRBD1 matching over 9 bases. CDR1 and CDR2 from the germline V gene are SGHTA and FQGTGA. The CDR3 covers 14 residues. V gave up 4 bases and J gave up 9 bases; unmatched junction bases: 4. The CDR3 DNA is TGTGCCAGCAGCTCCGGACAGGGGAGTTCACCCCTCCACTTT. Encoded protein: CASSSGQGSSPLHF.

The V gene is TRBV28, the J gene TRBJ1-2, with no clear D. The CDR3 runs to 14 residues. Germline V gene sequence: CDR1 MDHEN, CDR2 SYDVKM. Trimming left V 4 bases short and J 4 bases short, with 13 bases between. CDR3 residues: CASSSQPGTYGYTF. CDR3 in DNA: TGTGCCAGCAGTTCCCAACCAGGAACCTATGGCTACACCTTC.

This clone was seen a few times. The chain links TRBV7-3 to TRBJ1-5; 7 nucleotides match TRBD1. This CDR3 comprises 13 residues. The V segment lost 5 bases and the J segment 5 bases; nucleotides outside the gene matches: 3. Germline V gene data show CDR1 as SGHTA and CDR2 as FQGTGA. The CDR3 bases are TGTGCCAGCAGCCCCCAGGGGGATCAGCCCCAGCATTTT. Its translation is CASSPQGDQPQHF.

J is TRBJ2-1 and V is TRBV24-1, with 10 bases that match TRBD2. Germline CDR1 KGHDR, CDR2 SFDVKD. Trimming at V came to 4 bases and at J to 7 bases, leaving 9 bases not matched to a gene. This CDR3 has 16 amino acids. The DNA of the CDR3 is TGTGCCACCAGTGACAACGACGGGACTAGCGAAAATGAGCAGTTCTTC. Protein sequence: CATSDNDGTSENEQFF.

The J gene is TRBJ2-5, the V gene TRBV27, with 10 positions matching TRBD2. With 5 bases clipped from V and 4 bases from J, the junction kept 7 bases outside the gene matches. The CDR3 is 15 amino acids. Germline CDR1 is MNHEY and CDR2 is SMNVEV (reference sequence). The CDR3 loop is CASSPLAGEGETQYF. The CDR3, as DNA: TGTGCCAGCAGTCCTCTAGCGGGAGAAGGAGAGACCCAGTACTTC.

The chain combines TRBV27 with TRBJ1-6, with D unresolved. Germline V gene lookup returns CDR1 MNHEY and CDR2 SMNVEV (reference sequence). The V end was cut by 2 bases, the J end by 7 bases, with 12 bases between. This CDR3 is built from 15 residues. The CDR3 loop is CASSLRLSSNSPLHF. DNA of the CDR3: TGTGCCAGCAGTTTACGGCTAAGCAGCAATTCACCCCTCCACTTT.

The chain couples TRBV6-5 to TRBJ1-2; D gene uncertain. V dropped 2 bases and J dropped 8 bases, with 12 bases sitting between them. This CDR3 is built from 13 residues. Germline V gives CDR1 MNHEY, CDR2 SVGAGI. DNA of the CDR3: TGTGCCAGCAGTTACGGTGCGGGGTGGGGCTACACCTTC. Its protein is CASSYGAGWGYTF.